This is a list of T cell receptor beta chains from one sample in a study of control samples from healthy donors and cancer patients. Sequencing was performed with immunoSEQ multiplex PCR; in TCRdb, only in-frame clones are kept and a portion is missing. The profile shows 150,000 or so clones, 90% to 95% of them singletons. The specimen was blood. Every receptor here comes from a middle-aged man in good health. Each CDR3 is given with its conserved first and last residue. D genes are given only for firm matches. Clone size is given for some rows only: seen once, a few or many times, or a class if the clone is expanded.

v_gene	j_gene	abundance	d_gene	CDR3aa	CDR3nt
TRBV25-1	TRBJ2-1	.	.	CASSKPTRGYNEQFF	TGTGCCAGCAGCAAACCGACCCGGGGATACAATGAGCAGTTCTTC
TRBV6-4	TRBJ2-3	.	TRBD2	CASSDSSSGGADTQYF	TGTGCCAGCAGTGACTCGAGCAGCGGGGGGGCCGATACGCAGTATTTT
TRBV28	TRBJ1-1	.	.	CASSLLTRDTEAFF	TGTGCCAGCAGTTTATTGACCAGGGACACTGAAGCTTTCTTT
TRBV3-1/TRBV3-2	TRBJ1-2	.	.	CASSPSTRNNGYTF	TGTGCCAGCAGCCCCTCCACCAGGAACAATGGCTACACCTTC
TRBV24-1	TRBJ1-2	.	.	CATSDSLSNYGYTF	TGTGCCACCAGTGATTCCCTTTCTAACTATGGCTACACCTTC
TRBV9	TRBJ2-3	.	TRBD2	CASSVPSGGAGQADTQYF	TGTGCCAGCAGCGTCCCTAGCGGGGGGGCCGGTCAGGCAGATACGCAGTATTTT
TRBV14	TRBJ2-2	.	.	CASSQVQSTNTGELFF	TGTGCCAGCAGCCAAGTGCAGTCTACGAACACCGGGGAGCTGTTTTTT
TRBV6-5	TRBJ1-6	.	TRBD1	CASSYTRQGSFSPLHF	TGTGCCAGCAGTTACACGCGACAGGGTAGTTTTTCACCCCTCCACTTT
TRBV6-5	TRBJ2-1	.	.	CASSYSRVSYNEQFF	TGTGCCAGCAGTTACTCGAGGGTCTCCTACAATGAGCAGTTCTTC
TRBV11-2	TRBJ1-6	.	.	CASSLLPGTTYNSPLHF	TGTGCCAGCAGTCTTCTCCCGGGGACGACCTATAATTCACCCCTCCACTTT
TRBV19	TRBJ1-5	.	TRBD1	CASSAKDRAGWSNQPQHF	TGTGCCAGTAGTGCTAAGGACAGGGCTGGGTGGAGCAATCAGCCCCAGCATTTT
TRBV20-1	TRBJ2-7	once	.	CSARSDYEQYF	TGCAGTGCTAGGTCTGACTACGAGCAGTACTTC
TRBV7-9	TRBJ1-2	.	.	CASSLRDTSVYGYTF	TGTGCCAGCAGCTTAAGGGACACCAGCGTCTATGGCTACACCTTC
TRBV4-3	TRBJ2-3	few	TRBD1	CASSHDRGSRPDTQYF	TGCGCCAGCAGCCACGACAGGGGGAGTCGTCCAGATACGCAGTATTTT
TRBV4-3	TRBJ1-5	.	.	CASSQVGELHAFNQPQHF	TGCGCCAGCAGCCAAGTGGGGGAGCTTCACGCCTTCAATCAGCCCCAGCATTTT
TRBV2	TRBJ2-3	.	.	CASSEENTDTQYF	TGTGCCAGCAGTGAAGAAAACACAGATACGCAGTATTTT
TRBV19	TRBJ2-4	.	.	CASSIDSGALAKNIQYF	TGTGCCAGTAGTATAGATTCCGGGGCCTTAGCCAAAAACATTCAGTACTTC
TRBV28	TRBJ1-1	.	.	CASSWLNTEAFF	TGTGCCAGCAGTTGGCTGAACACTGAAGCTTTCTTT
TRBV2	TRBJ1-1	.	.	CASSAEYNTEAFF	TGTGCCAGCAGCGCAGAATACAACACTGAAGCTTTCTTT
TRBV4-3	TRBJ1-1	.	.	CASSQDDSPNTEAFF	TGCGCCAGCAGCCAAGATGACAGCCCGAACACTGAAGCTTTCTTT
TRBV2	TRBJ1-1	.	.	CASRGRRSTEAFF	TGTGCCAGCAGGGGAAGGCGGTCCACTGAAGCTTTCTTT
TRBV3-1/TRBV3-2	TRBJ2-5	.	.	CASSPRLETQYF	TGTGCCAGCAGCCCACGATTGGAGACCCAGTACTTC
TRBV30	TRBJ1-6	.	.	CAWSVLKGVVYSPLHF	TGTGCCTGGAGTGTACTTAAAGGAGTCGTATATTCACCCCTCCACTTT
TRBV4-1	TRBJ1-4	.	.	CASSQESQGWMGLFF	TGCGCCAGCAGCCAAGAATCACAGGGATGGATGGGGCTGTTTTTT
TRBV30	TRBJ1-2	.	TRBD1	CAWSVGTAYGYTF	TGTGCCTGGAGTGTGGGGACAGCTTATGGCTACACCTTC
TRBV7-9	TRBJ1-1	.	TRBD1	CASSSSERTGGLEDTEAFF	TGTGCCAGCAGCTCTTCGGAAAGGACAGGGGGCCTGGAGGACACTGAAGCTTTCTTT
TRBV7-9	TRBJ2-7	.	.	CASSLARAPYEQYF	TGTGCCAGCAGCTTAGCCAGGGCGCCCTACGAGCAGTACTTC
TRBV28	TRBJ2-3	.	TRBD2	CASRSGGSTDTQYF	TGTGCCAGCAGGTCGGGGGGGAGCACAGATACGCAGTATTTT
TRBV7-2	TRBJ2-7	.	TRBD2	CASSFQRGSSYEQYF	TGTGCCAGCAGCTTCCAGCGGGGGAGCTCCTACGAGCAGTACTTC
TRBV5-1	TRBJ2-1	.	TRBD1	CASSLWGQGNNEQFF	TGCGCCAGCAGCTTGTGGGGACAGGGGAACAATGAGCAGTTCTTC
TRBV7-8	TRBJ1-2	once	.	CASSLGGLTYGYTF	TGTGCCAGCAGCTTAGGCGGGTTAACCTATGGCTACACCTTC
TRBV11-3	TRBJ2-1	once	TRBD2	CASSPGGGLAGKGDYNEQFF	TGTGCCAGCAGCCCCGGTGGGGGACTAGCGGGGAAGGGGGACTACAATGAGCAGTTCTTC
TRBV6-5	TRBJ1-2	.	TRBD1	CASSSRGRGGYTF	TGTGCCAGCAGCTCCAGGGGGCGGGGAGGCTACACCTTC
TRBV12-5	TRBJ1-2	.	.	CASGWGRTDSDGYTF	TGTGCTAGTGGTTGGGGACGGACGGACTCGGATGGCTACACCTTC
TRBV6-5	TRBJ1-1	.	.	CASAQVGGVTEAFF	TGTGCCAGCGCCCAAGTGGGAGGGGTCACTGAAGCTTTCTTT
TRBV6-5	TRBJ1-2	.	.	CASHPYRVDYGYTF	TGTGCCAGCCACCCCTACAGGGTTGACTATGGCTACACCTTC
TRBV12-3/TRBV12-4	TRBJ1-1	.	.	CASSTTRNTEAFF	TGTGCCAGCAGCACAACCCGGAACACTGAAGCTTTCTTT
TRBV7-2	TRBJ1-1	.	.	CASRATDGTEAFF	TGTGCCAGCAGGGCGACAGACGGCACTGAAGCTTTCTTT
TRBV5-8	TRBJ2-7	.	.	CASSPGTVLYEQYF	TGTGCCAGCAGCCCCGGTACAGTTCTCTACGAGCAGTACTTC
TRBV15	TRBJ2-3	.	TRBD1	CATSGPSGQGVGTDTQYF	TGTGCCACCAGCGGACCCTCTGGGCAGGGGGTTGGGACAGATACGCAGTATTTT
TRBV7-9	TRBJ2-3	.	TRBD2	CASSPRGGTDTQYF	TGTGCCAGCAGCCCCCGGGGAGGGACAGATACGCAGTATTTT
TRBV10-2	TRBJ2-2	.	.	CASSLGGRSGELFF	TGCGCCAGCAGTCTGGGGGGTAGGTCCGGGGAGCTGTTTTTT
TRBV6-1	TRBJ2-1	.	TRBD1	CASSEGGTAGSGQFF	TGTGCCAGCAGTGAAGGGGGGACAGCCGGGTCGGGGCAGTTCTTC
TRBV4-1	TRBJ1-1	.	.	CASSPETGSLKAFF	TGCGCCAGCAGTCCCGAGACAGGTTCACTTAAAGCTTTCTTT
TRBV19	TRBJ2-3	.	.	CASSILGLDTQYF	TGTGCCAGTAGTATTCTTGGCCTGGATACGCAGTATTTT